This T cell receptor (beta chain) was observed in a study of cytomegalovirus exposure and HLA in healthy donors. Overall study findings and caveats: Associated with HLA alleles at 0.05 false discovery rate in a later analysis were around 15,000 TCR beta sequences.

A single count supports this clone. The antigen is undetermined. Primers: 60 Vbeta forward and 13 Jbeta reverse. Data came from immunoSEQ multiplex PCR; TCRdb stores just in-frame clones and leaves some out. Here the sample spans approximately 32,000 clones, about 72% being singletons. Trimming shortened V by 5 bases and J by 6 bases, and 8 bases separated the two germline ends. The CDR3 consists of 12 residues. The germline V gene has CDR1 PRHDT and CDR2 FYEKMQ (reference sequence). This receptor was obtained from a woman under 40 in good health and CMV-seropositive. The chain employs TRBV13 and TRBJ1-5; no firm D call. Sequencing was performed on PBMCs. In DNA, the CDR3 is TGTGCCAGCAGCCGTCGGGGTCAGCCCCAGCATTTT. This sequence encodes CASSRRGQPQHF.